Shown below are 24 T cell receptor beta chains from a single sample sequenced in a study of cytomegalovirus exposure and HLA in healthy donors. Vbeta (60) and Jbeta (13) primers were used in the PCR. The assay was immunoSEQ multiplex PCR, and TCRdb's table has in-frame clones only and misses some. There are about 140,000 clones in the sample; around 79% occur only once, and 2.5% to 3.5% lies in the top ten. Sequenced sample: PBMCs. The receptor set was obtained from a male donor in good health and CMV-seronegative.

The chain couples TRBV6-1 to TRBJ2-3; 9 nucleotides align to TRBD2. The junction had 2 bases not matched to a gene; V was cut back by 1 base and J by 0 bases. Looked up from germline, CDR1 is MNHNS and CDR2 is SASEGT. The CDR3 has 16 residues. CDR3 amino acids: CASSEELAGSTDTQYF. For the CDR3, the DNA is TGTGCCAGCAGTGAAGAACTAGCGGGTAGCACAGATACGCAGTATTTT.

The V gene is TRBV19, the J gene TRBJ2-2, with TRBD1 matching 7 bases. CDR1 and CDR2 (germline): LNHDA, SQIVND (reference sequence). V lost 2 bases to trimming and J lost 8 bases; unmatched junction nucleotides: 5. The CDR3 consists of 14 residues. The chain's CDR3 is CASSIYRGLGELFF. CDR3 sequence (DNA): TGTGCCAGTAGTATATACAGGGGATTGGGGGAGCTGTTTTTT.

This rearrangement joins TRBV30 to TRBJ1-1, with 7 positions matching TRBD1. The CDR3 has 13 residues. Germline V gives CDR1 GTSNPN, CDR2 SVGIG (reference sequence). Unmatched junction bases numbered 3, after V lost 5 bases and J lost 0 bases. The CDR3 DNA follows: TGTGCCTGGTGGACAGGAATGAACACTGAAGCTTTCTTT. This encodes CAWWTGMNTEAFF.

The chain recombines TRBV6-1 with TRBJ2-7; 10 nucleotides line up with TRBD2. After removal of 2 bases from V and 2 bases from J, the junction contained 12 bases not matched to a gene. The CDR3 length is 18 residues. Germline CDR1 is MNHNS and CDR2 is SASEGT. The CDR3 spells CASSEFAVAGGNAYEQYF. The CDR3 bases are TGTGCCAGCAGTGAATTTGCGGTAGCGGGGGGAAATGCCTACGAGCAGTACTTC.

The gene calls are TRBV27 and TRBJ2-3; 14 bases fit TRBD2. The CDR3 sequence is 19 residues long. V gave up 4 bases and J gave up 1 base; unmatched junction bases: 10. CDR1 is MNHEY, CDR2 SMNVEV, per germline (reference sequence). CDR3 protein: CASSSGLAGGPKGTDTQYF. The CDR3 DNA is TGTGCCAGCAGTTCAGGACTAGCGGGGGGTCCCAAAGGCACAGATACGCAGTATTTT.

This chain links TRBV29-1 with TRBJ2-7, with 9 bases aligning to TRBD2. This CDR3 is built from 12 residues. J was trimmed by 3 bases and V by 7 bases; bases with no gene match: 4. Germline assignment: CDR1 SQVTM and CDR2 ANQGSEA. The CDR3 protein is CSDVAGDYEQYF. The DNA of the CDR3 is TGCAGCGATGTAGCGGGAGACTACGAGCAGTACTTC.

The genes are TRBV5-1 and TRBJ2-1; TRBD2 agrees at 11 bases. CDR1 and CDR2 from the germline V gene are SGHRS and YFSETQ. The CDR3 runs 18 residues. The J segment lost 4 bases and the V segment lost 0 bases, leaving 9 bases of the junction unmatched. The chain's CDR3 is CASSLGAGTSGYYNEQFF. The DNA for the CDR3 is TGCGCCAGCAGCTTGGGGGCCGGGACTAGCGGTTATTACAATGAGCAGTTCTTC. Together with reference TRBV5-1 and TRBJ2-1, the CDR3 gives the full variable domain: KAGVTQTPRYLIKTRGQQVTLSCSPISGHRSVSWYQQTPGQGLQFLFEYFSETQRNKGNFPGRFSGRQFSNSRSEMNVSTLELGDSALYLCASSLGAGTSGYYNEQFFGPGTRLTVL.

The chain is built from TRBV5-5 and TRBJ2-5; TRBD2 might be the D (6 bases). CDR3 length: 13 residues. CDR1 is SGHKS, CDR2 YYEKEE, per germline (reference sequence). Trimming removed 5 bases at V and 2 bases at J, with 10 bases between. The CDR3 bases are TGTGCCAGCAGAACAAGCGGGCAAGAGACCCAGTACTTC. The encoded protein is CASRTSGQETQYF. Together with reference TRBV5-5 and TRBJ2-5, the CDR3 gives the full variable domain: DAGVTQSPTHLIKTRGQQVTLRCSPISGHKSVSWYQQVLGQGPQFIFQYYEKEERGRGNFPDRFSARQFPNYSSELNVNALLLGDSALYLCASRTSGQETQYFGPGTRLLVL.

This chain uses TRBV7-6 with TRBJ2-6; TRBD1 matches at 8 bases. Per germline, CDR1 SGHVS and CDR2 FNYEAQ. The length of the CDR3 is 17 residues. Trimming removed 5 bases from V and 6 bases from J; junction bases left unmatched: 12. This CDR3 reads CASSPGTGPFEANVLTF. The CDR3 region has the DNA TGTGCCAGCAGCCCGGGGACAGGCCCATTTGAGGCCAACGTCCTGACTTTC.

V is TRBV12-5 and J is TRBJ2-2, with 12 bases that match TRBD2. There are 18 residues in the CDR3. From germline, CDR1 is LGHNT and CDR2 FRNRAP. V dropped 5 bases and J dropped 5; count of bases not matched to a gene: 12. CDR3 protein: CASGRAAGLAGLTGELFF. The CDR3 nucleotides are TGTGCTAGTGGTCGCGCTGCCGGACTAGCGGGGTTGACCGGGGAGCTGTTTTTT.

The chain combines TRBV7-2 with TRBJ2-7, with 7 bases matching TRBD1. V lost 2 bases, J lost 3 bases, and 1 base stayed unmatched. This CDR3 has 13 amino acids. The germline V gene encodes CDR1 SGHTA and CDR2 FQGNSA. The CDR3 DNA follows: TGTGCCAGCAGCTTACGACAGGGCTACGAGCAGTACTTC. Translated: CASSLRQGYEQYF.

In this sample, this clone turned up a few times. The rearrangement uses TRBV29-1 and TRBJ1-3; TRBD1 matches at 8 bases. Germline CDR1 reads SQVTM; CDR2 reads ANQGSEA. The CDR3 loop spans 11 amino acids. J gave up 4 bases and V 7 bases, and 0 bases lay outside the gene matches. CDR3 loop: CSGTGGNTIYF. CDR3 sequence (DNA): TGCAGCGGGACAGGGGGAAACACCATATATTTT.

The table lists this clone with a few counts. V gene TRBV27 combines with J gene TRBJ2-7; D unresolved. This CDR3 has 15 amino acids. V was trimmed by 3 bases and J by 0 bases, leaving 12 bases between them. Germline CDR1 and CDR2: MNHEY and SMNVEV (reference sequence). The DNA of the CDR3 is TGTGCCAGCAGTTTTTCCCACACGTCCTCCTACGAGCAGTACTTC. Its protein product is CASSFSHTSSYEQYF.

The rearrangement joins TRBV5-1 to TRBJ1-1; 7 bases agree with TRBD1. The CDR3 length is 14 residues. With 4 bases clipped from V and 1 base from J, the junction kept 4 bases outside the gene matches. Germline V CDR1 and CDR2: SGHRS, YFSETQ. In DNA, the CDR3 is TGCGCCAGCAGCGAGACAGGGTGGAACACTGAAGCTTTCTTT. Translating gives CASSETGWNTEAFF.

The rearrangement uses TRBV4-2 and TRBJ1-3; no firm D call. This CDR3 comprises 16 residues. Trimming removed 4 bases at V and 2 bases at J, with 15 bases between. The V gene's germline CDR1 is LGHNA and CDR2 YNFKEQ. CDR3 DNA sequence: TGTGCCAGCAGCCCCTCCCTGAGGGCCCCTGGAAACACCATATATTTT. It specifies CASSPSLRAPGNTIYF.

The chain couples TRBV6-6 to TRBJ1-1, with D unresolved. V was cut by 4 bases and J by 4 bases, with 10 bases left in between. CDR1 is MNHNY and CDR2 is SVGAGI in the germline V gene (reference sequence). This CDR3 is built from 13 residues. The CDR3 loop is CASSFGAATEAFF. DNA for the CDR3: TGTGCCAGCAGTTTTGGTGCGGCCACTGAAGCTTTCTTT.

CDR3: CASSQEGGTRNTDTQYF. CDR3 bases: TGCGCCAGCAGCCAAGAGGGAGGGACTAGGAACACAGATACGCAGTATTTT. The V gene is TRBV4-1, the J gene TRBJ2-3, with 8 bases identical to TRBD2. Looked up from germline, CDR1 is MGHRA and CDR2 is YSYEKL. The CDR3 runs to 17 residues. V lost 0 bases, J lost 2 bases, and 7 bases stayed unmatched.

Points on this clone: Its ends do not fully match the called genes, so a read error is possible. The sample contains more than one DNA sequence encoding this CDR3. This sequence joins TRBV30 and TRBJ2-3; TRBD2 aligns across 9 bases. The CDR3 spans 16 residues. Germline CDR1 reads GTSNPN; CDR2 reads SVGIG (reference sequence). For the CDR3, the DNA is TGTGCTTGGAGTGTACGGGGTAGCGGGAGCCCAGATACGCAGTATTTT. Its protein product is CAWSVRGSGSPDTQYF.

Only one count was recorded for this clone. The junction departs from germline at one end; a sequencing error may be responsible. The J gene is TRBJ1-2, the V gene TRBV5-6, with TRBD1 matching 7 bases. The CDR3 covers 12 residues. In germline, CDR1 is SGHDT, CDR2 YYEEEE. CDR3 DNA sequence: TGTGCCAGCAGCTGGGGACAGCCCCCAATACTCTTC. Its protein is CASSWGQPPILF.

This clone has more than one count but fewer than ten. The V gene is TRBV28, the J gene TRBJ1-2, with a weak D call TRBD1 (5 bases). With 5 bases removed from V and 5 bases from J, the gap between germline ends came to 18 bases. CDR3 length: 15 amino acids. The germline V gene has CDR1 MDHEN and CDR2 SYDVKM. The CDR3 spells CASSPPARQSYGYTF. The CDR3 DNA is TGTGCCAGCAGTCCCCCCGCCCGACAGTCTTATGGCTACACCTTC.

V is TRBV15 and J is TRBJ2-1; the D gene is possibly TRBD1 (7 bases). The CDR3 totals 16 residues. Trimming left V 0 bases short and J 3 bases short, with 12 bases between. From germline, CDR1 is LNHNV and CDR2 YYDKDF (reference sequence). CDR3 protein: CATSRERDSNYNEQFF. CDR3 bases: TGTGCCACCAGCAGAGAGCGGGACAGTAACTACAATGAGCAGTTCTTC.

The V gene is TRBV7-9, the J gene TRBJ1-4, with 9 bases aligning to TRBD1. CDR3 length: 18 residues. Germline values: CDR1 SEHNR, CDR2 FQNEAQ (reference sequence). The junction had 18 bases not matched to a gene; V was cut back by 5 bases and J by 8 bases. The CDR3 here is CASSPKVALGQGGEKLFF. CDR3 DNA sequence: TGTGCCAGCAGCCCTAAAGTTGCCTTGGGACAGGGCGGGGAAAAACTGTTTTTT.

V usage is TRBV18 and J usage is TRBJ2-5; D is unresolved. V dropped 4 bases and J dropped 2 bases, with 8 bases sitting between them. This CDR3 is 13 amino acids long. Germline loops: CDR1 KGHSH, CDR2 LQKENI. The CDR3 here is CASSLIQQETQYF. The CDR3 nucleotides read TGTGCCAGCTCACTTATACAGCAAGAGACCCAGTACTTC. Using reference TRBV18 and TRBJ2-5 for the parts outside the CDR3, the full variable domain is NAGVMQNPRHLVRRRGQEARLRCSPMKGHSHVYWYRQLPEEGLKFMVYLQKENIIDESGMPKERFSAEFPKEGPSILRIQQVVRGDSAAYFCASSLIQQETQYFGPGTRLLVL.

The chain carries TRBV7-9 and TRBJ2-1, with unresolved D. V gave up 5 bases and J gave up 10 bases, with 6 bases separating them. The CDR3 sequence is 10 residues long. CDR1 and CDR2 (germline): SEHNR, FQNEAQ (reference sequence). CDR3 amino acids: CASSPREQFF. The CDR3 DNA is TGTGCCAGCAGCCCACGGGAGCAGTTCTTC.